Listed below are T cell receptor beta chains from one sample, sequenced in a study of CD8 T cells in ankylosing spondylitis. MiXCR was run by TCRdb on the 5' RACE reads, yielding one entry per CDR3 protein. This sample carries hundreds of thousands of distinct CDR3 sequences, approximately 12% of them seen once, and the ten largest clones take just over 0.5%. The sequenced sample was blood, either unsorted or a sorted T cell fraction (not recorded which). Every receptor here comes from a male donor with ankylosing spondylitis. Both conserved end residues are part of each CDR3. Each record gives: clone size, V gene, D gene, J gene, CDR3 protein, CDR3 DNA. D genes are given only for firm matches. The listing skips clone size in some rows; elsewhere it reads once, few, many or a size class.

>few|TRBV5-1|NA|TRBJ2-5
CASSLDRVLETQYF
TGCGCCAGCAGCTTGGACAGGGTTTTGGAGACCCAGTACTTC
>many|TRBV5-1|NA|TRBJ2-1
CASSLEGLQFF
TGCGCCAGCAGCTTGGAGGGGTTGCAGTTCTTC
>few|TRBV20-1|TRBD2|TRBJ2-3
CSAVTSGGRTDTQYF
TGCAGTGCCGTGACTAGCGGGGGACGCACAGATACGCAGTATTTT
>NA|TRBV20-1|NA|TRBJ1-4
CSARVVATNEKLFF
TGCAGTGCTAGAGTTGTTGCAACTAATGAAAAACTGTTTTTT
>many|TRBV28|NA|TRBJ2-3
CASRAQGLDPQYF
TGTGCCAGCAGGGCCCAGGGGTTGGATCCGCAGTATTTT
>NA|TRBV5-5|TRBD1|TRBJ1-6
CASSLTGGTNSPLHF
TGTGCCAGCAGCTTGACAGGGGGCACGAATTCACCCCTCCACTTT
>NA|TRBV27|TRBD1|TRBJ2-7
CASGQASAYEQYF
TGTGCCTCGGGACAGGCGTCTGCCTACGAGCAGTACTTC
>NA|TRBV6-2/TRBV6-3|NA|TRBJ1-2
CASSYSLGQGDYGYTF
TGTGCCAGCAGTTACTCGCTGGGGCAGGGTGACTATGGCTACACCTTC
>few|TRBV10-3|NA|TRBJ2-1
CAISADPRNEQFF
TGTGCCATCAGTGCGGATCCTCGGAATGAGCAGTTCTTC
>few|TRBV5-1|NA|TRBJ2-7
CASSSVVGRYEQYF
TGCGCCAGCAGCTCCGTGGTAGGGCGGTACGAGCAGTACTTC
>few|TRBV7-2|NA|TRBJ2-5
CASSLGVTSRYQETQYF
TGTGCCAGCAGCTTAGGGGTTACTAGCCGGTACCAAGAGACCCAGTACTTC
>once|TRBV20-1|TRBD2|TRBJ2-3
CSASITSGGDTQYF
TGCAGTGCCAGTATCACTAGCGGGGGCGATACGCAGTATTTT
>few|TRBV29-1|NA|TRBJ1-4
CSVRRGANEKLFF
TGCAGCGTCAGACGGGGAGCTAATGAAAAACTGTTTTTT
>NA|TRBV10-3|TRBD1|TRBJ2-7
CAISHDRGLDDEQYF
TGTGCCATCAGTCACGACAGGGGGCTGGACGACGAGCAGTACTTC
>few|TRBV7-9|TRBD1|TRBJ1-2
CASRPLTGVNYGYTF
TGTGCCAGCAGGCCCTTGACAGGGGTTAACTATGGCTACACCTTC
>many|TRBV29-1|NA|TRBJ2-7
CSVGGRISYEQYF
TGCAGCGTCGGGGGGCGGATCTCCTACGAGCAGTACTTC
>NA|TRBV11-2|NA|TRBJ2-7
CASSLSAAYEQYF
TGTGCCAGCAGCTTAAGTGCGGCATACGAGCAGTACTTC
>many|TRBV29-1|NA|TRBJ1-1
CSALGRGVMNTEAFF
TGCAGCGCACTGGGACGGGGAGTTATGAACACTGAAGCTTTCTTT
>NA|TRBV20-1|NA|TRBJ2-1
CSAKSSVYNEQFF
TGCAGTGCCAAGAGTTCAGTATACAATGAGCAGTTCTTC
>NA|TRBV20-1|NA|TRBJ2-1
CSAQGGENERFF
TGCAGTGCTCAGGGGGGAGAAAATGAGCGGTTCTTC
>many|TRBV5-1|NA|TRBJ1-1
CASSWAPTGNTEAFF
TGCGCCAGCAGCTGGGCACCGACAGGGAACACTGAAGCTTTCTTT
>few|TRBV5-1|NA|TRBJ1-1
CASSLKGPTTEAFF
TGCGCCAGCAGCTTAAAGGGACCGACGACTGAAGCTTTCTTT
>few|TRBV4-3|NA|TRBJ1-2
CASSPIVTGNYGYTF
TGCGCCAGCAGCCCGATTGTGACGGGAAACTATGGCTACACCTTC
>NA|TRBV7-9|TRBD1|TRBJ2-5
CASSTAADRPYF
TGTGCCAGCAGCACGGCTGCGGACAGGCCTTACTTC
>NA|TRBV18|NA|TRBJ2-7
CASSPGQGPLYEQYF
TGTGCCAGCTCCCCAGGACAAGGGCCCCTTTACGAGCAGTACTTC
>few|TRBV20-1|TRBD1|TRBJ1-5
CSAPGWDRDVQPQHF
TGCAGTGCGCCCGGTTGGGACAGGGATGTTCAGCCCCAGCATTTT
>many|TRBV5-1|TRBD1|TRBJ1-2
CASSLDGQGYGYTF
TGCGCCAGCAGCTTGGATGGACAGGGGTATGGCTACACCTTC
>few|TRBV6-2/TRBV6-3|NA|TRBJ2-5
CTGETQYF
TGTACCGGCGAGACCCAGTACTTC
>NA|TRBV19|TRBD1|TRBJ2-3
CASSQNRGWTDTQYF
TGTGCCAGTAGCCAGAACAGGGGATGGACAGATACGCAGTATTTT
>NA|TRBV6-1|NA|TRBJ1-2
CASRPGGRYGYTF
TGTGCCAGCAGGCCCGGGGGCCGCTATGGCTACACCTTC
>few|TRBV7-9|TRBD2|TRBJ2-3
CASSLLLGGRFPDTQYF
TGTGCCAGCAGCTTGTTACTTGGCGGGAGGTTCCCAGATACGCAGTATTTT
>many|TRBV7-2|NA|TRBJ1-2
CASSFNGLYGYTF
TGTGCCAGCAGCTTCAATGGCCTTTATGGCTACACCTTC
>NA|TRBV24-1|TRBD1|TRBJ1-2
CATSDVTGDYGYTF
TGTGCCACCAGTGACGTGACAGGGGACTATGGCTACACCTTC
>NA|TRBV29-1|TRBD1|TRBJ2-7
CSVRQGASYGQYF
TGCAGCGTTAGACAGGGGGCTAGCTACGGGCAGTACTTC
>few|TRBV28|NA|TRBJ2-4
CASSSPLYIQYF
TGTGCCAGCAGTTCGCCCCTCTACATTCAGTACTTC
>NA|TRBV7-9|NA|TRBJ1-1
CASRLRGDTEAFF
TGTGCCAGCAGGCTTCGGGGAGACACTGAAGCTTTCTTT
>NA|TRBV20-1|NA|TRBJ2-1
CSATYRDGFDEQFF
TGCAGTGCTACCTACCGGGACGGCTTTGATGAGCAGTTCTTC
>few|TRBV16|NA|TRBJ2-2
CASSHRGGFDTGELFF
TGTGCCAGCAGCCATCGAGGAGGGTTTGACACCGGGGAGCTGTTTTTT
>NA|TRBV30|TRBD2|TRBJ2-5
CAWSLGLAGGGEETQYF
TGTGCCTGGAGTCTCGGGCTAGCGGGAGGAGGCGAGGAGACCCAGTACTTC
>many|TRBV29-1|TRBD2|TRBJ2-5
CSVERGRGETQYF
TGCAGCGTTGAACGCGGGAGAGGAGAGACCCAGTACTTC
>NA|TRBV11-2|TRBD2|TRBJ2-5
CASSFPWEGQYF
TGTGCCAGCAGCTTTCCGTGGGAGGGCCAGTACTTC
>many|TRBV4-1|TRBD2|TRBJ2-7
CASSQGLADYEQYF
TGCGCCAGCAGCCAAGGACTAGCGGACTACGAGCAGTACTTC
>few|TRBV4-2|NA|TRBJ2-1
CASSQGSGSSYNEQFF
TGTGCCAGCAGCCAAGGCAGCGGAAGCTCCTACAATGAGCAGTTCTTC
>few|TRBV6-1|NA|TRBJ1-2
CASSPNFNLYGYTF
TGTGCCAGCAGCCCAAACTTTAATCTCTATGGCTACACCTTC
>many|TRBV5-1|NA|TRBJ1-1
CASKSAGRNTEAFF
TGCGCCAGCAAATCTGCTGGGAGGAACACTGAAGCTTTCTTT
>NA|TRBV6-5|NA|TRBJ1-1
CASTSGQFEAFF
TGTGCCAGCACCTCCGGACAGTTTGAAGCTTTCTTT
>NA|TRBV6-5|TRBD1|TRBJ1-4
CASSYLFQGGGEKLFF
TGTGCCAGCAGTTACTTATTCCAGGGGGGCGGTGAAAAACTGTTTTTT
>NA|TRBV5-1|NA|TRBJ1-1
CASSLEGGAPPTEAFF
TGCGCCAGCAGCTTGGAGGGGGGGGCGCCCCCCACTGAAGCTTTCTTT
>many|TRBV5-1|TRBD1|TRBJ1-2
CASSLEGQGGYTF
TGCGCCAGCAGCTTGGAGGGACAGGGCGGCTACACCTTC
>many|TRBV7-3|NA|TRBJ1-3
CASSPSGPGNTIYF
TGTGCCAGCAGCCCGTCGGGGCCGGGAAACACCATATATTTT
>few|TRBV5-5|NA|TRBJ2-1
CASSTGTVRSNEQFF
TGTGCCAGCAGCACCGGGACGGTCCGAAGCAATGAGCAGTTCTTC
>many|TRBV20-1|TRBD1|TRBJ1-2
CSASRDRANYGYTF
TGCAGTGCTAGCCGGGACAGAGCTAACTATGGCTACACCTTC
>few|TRBV6-1|NA|TRBJ1-5
CASSPLGTHSNQPQHF
TGTGCCAGCAGCCCACTCGGGACCCATAGCAATCAGCCCCAGCATTTT
>few|TRBV9|NA|TRBJ1-6
CASSGVYNSPLHF
TGTGCCAGCAGCGGGGTCTATAATTCACCCCTCCACTTT